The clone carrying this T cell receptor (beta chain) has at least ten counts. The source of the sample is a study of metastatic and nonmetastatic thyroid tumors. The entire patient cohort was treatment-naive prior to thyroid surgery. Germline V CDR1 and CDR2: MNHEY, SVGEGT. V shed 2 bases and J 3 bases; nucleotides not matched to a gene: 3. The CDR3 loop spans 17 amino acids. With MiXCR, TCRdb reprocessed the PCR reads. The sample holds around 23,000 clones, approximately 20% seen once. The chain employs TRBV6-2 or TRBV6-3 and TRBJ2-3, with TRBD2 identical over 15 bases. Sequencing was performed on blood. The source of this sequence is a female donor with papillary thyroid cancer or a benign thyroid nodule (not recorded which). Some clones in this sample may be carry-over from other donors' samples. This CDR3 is CASSYRGTSGRTDTQYF. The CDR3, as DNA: TGTGCCAGCAGTTACCGTGGGACTAGCGGGAGGACAGATACGCAGTATTTT.